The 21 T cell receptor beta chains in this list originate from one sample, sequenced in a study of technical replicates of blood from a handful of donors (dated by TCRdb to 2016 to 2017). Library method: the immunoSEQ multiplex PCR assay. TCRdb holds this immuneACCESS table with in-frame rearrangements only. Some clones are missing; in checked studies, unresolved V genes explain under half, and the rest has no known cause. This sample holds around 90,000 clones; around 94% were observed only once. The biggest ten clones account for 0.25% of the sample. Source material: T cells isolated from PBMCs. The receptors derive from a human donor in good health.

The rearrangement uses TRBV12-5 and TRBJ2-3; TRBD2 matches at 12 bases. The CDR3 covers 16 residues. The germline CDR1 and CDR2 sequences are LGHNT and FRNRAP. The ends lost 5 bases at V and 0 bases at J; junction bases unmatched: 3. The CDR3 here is CASGPGLAGSTDTQYF. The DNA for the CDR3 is TGTGCTAGTGGTCCCGGACTAGCGGGAAGCACAGATACGCAGTATTTT.

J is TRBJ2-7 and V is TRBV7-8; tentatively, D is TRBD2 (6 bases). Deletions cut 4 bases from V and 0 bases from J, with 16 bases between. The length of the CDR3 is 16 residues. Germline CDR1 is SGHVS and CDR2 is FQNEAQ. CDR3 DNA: TGTGCCAGCAGCTACCACCGGGAGTCGAGCTCCTACGAGCAGTACTTC. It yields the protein CASSYHRESSSYEQYF.

CDR3 residues: CASSLRGTSGTGELFF. The CDR3 DNA sequence: TGTGCCAGCAGCTTACGTGGGACTAGCGGCACCGGGGAGCTGTTTTTT. The chain recombines TRBV5-4 with TRBJ2-2, with TRBD2 identical over 11 bases. The CDR3 covers 16 residues. Germline trimming cut 2 bases from V and 4 bases from J; bases unmatched to any gene: 4. Germline CDR1 and CDR2: SGHNT and YYREEE (reference sequence). Based on the CDR3 plus reference TRBV5-4 and TRBJ2-2, the full variable domain is ETGVTQSPTHLIKTRGQQVTLRCSSQSGHNTVSWYQQALGQGPQFIFQYYREEENGRGNFPPRFSGLQFPNYSSELNVNALELDDSALYLCASSLRGTSGTGELFFGEGSRLTVL.

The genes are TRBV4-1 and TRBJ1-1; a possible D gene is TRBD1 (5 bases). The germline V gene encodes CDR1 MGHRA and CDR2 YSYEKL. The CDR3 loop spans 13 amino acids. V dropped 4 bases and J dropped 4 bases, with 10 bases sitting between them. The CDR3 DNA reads TGCGCCAGCAGCCTCGGGGGTACCACTGAAGCTTTCTTT. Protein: CASSLGGTTEAFF.

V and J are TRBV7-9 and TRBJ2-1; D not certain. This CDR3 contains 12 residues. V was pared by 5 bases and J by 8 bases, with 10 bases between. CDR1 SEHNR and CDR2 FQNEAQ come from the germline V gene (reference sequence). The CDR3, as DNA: TGTGCCAGCAGCCCACCACAGCATGAGCAGTTCTTC. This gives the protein CASSPPQHEQFF. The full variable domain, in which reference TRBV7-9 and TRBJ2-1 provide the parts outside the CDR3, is DTGVSQNPRHKITKRGQNVTFRCDPISEHNRLYWYRQTLGQGPEFLTYFQNEAQLEKSRLLSDRFSAERPKGSFSTLEIQRTEQGDSAMYLCASSPPQHEQFFGPGTRLTVL.

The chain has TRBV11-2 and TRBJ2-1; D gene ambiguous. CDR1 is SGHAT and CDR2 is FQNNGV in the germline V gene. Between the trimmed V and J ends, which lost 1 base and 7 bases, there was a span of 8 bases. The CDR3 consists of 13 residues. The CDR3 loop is CASSLALVNEQFF. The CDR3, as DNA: TGTGCCAGCAGCTTAGCTTTAGTGAATGAGCAGTTCTTC.

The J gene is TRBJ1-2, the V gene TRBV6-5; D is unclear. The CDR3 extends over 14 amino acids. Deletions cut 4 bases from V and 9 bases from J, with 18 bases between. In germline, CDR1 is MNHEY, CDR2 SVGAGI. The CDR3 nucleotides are TGTGCCAGCAGTTTCAGACAACTCAGTAGGAGCTACACCTTC. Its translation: CASSFRQLSRSYTF.

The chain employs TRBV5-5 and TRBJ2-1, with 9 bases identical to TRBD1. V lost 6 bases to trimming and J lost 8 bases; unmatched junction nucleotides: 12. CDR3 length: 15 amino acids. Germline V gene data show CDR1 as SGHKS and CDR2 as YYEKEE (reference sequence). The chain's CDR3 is CASTTSGTGRDEQFF. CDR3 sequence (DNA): TGTGCCAGCACCACATCCGGGACAGGGAGGGATGAGCAGTTCTTC.

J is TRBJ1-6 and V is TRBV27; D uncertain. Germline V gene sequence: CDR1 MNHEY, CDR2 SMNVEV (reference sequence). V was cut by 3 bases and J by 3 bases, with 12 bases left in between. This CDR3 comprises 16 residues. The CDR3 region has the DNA TGTGCCAGCAGTTTTTCGGGGTCTCGCTATAATTCACCCCTCCACTTT. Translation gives CASSFSGSRYNSPLHF.

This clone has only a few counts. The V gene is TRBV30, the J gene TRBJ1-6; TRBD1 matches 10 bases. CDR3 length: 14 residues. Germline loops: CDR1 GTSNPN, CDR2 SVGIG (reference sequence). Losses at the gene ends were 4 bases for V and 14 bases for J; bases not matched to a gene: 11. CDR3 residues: CAWTLSGTGATLHF. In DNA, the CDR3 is TGTGCCTGGACTCTTTCCGGGACAGGGGCAACCCTCCACTTT. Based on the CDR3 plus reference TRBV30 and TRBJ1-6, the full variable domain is SQTIHQWPATLVQPVGSPLSLECTVEGTSNPNLYWYRQAAGRGLQLLFYSVGIGQISSEVPQNLSASRPQDRQFILSSKKLLLSDSGFYLCAWTLSGTGATLHFGNGTRLTVT.

This CDR3 is CATSRVQLNTEAFF. CDR3 DNA: TGTGCCACCAGCAGAGTCCAGTTGAACACTGAAGCTTTCTTT. J is TRBJ1-1 and V is TRBV15; D gene unclear. Trimming cost V 1 base and J 0 bases, with 6 bases left between them. Germline lookup yields CDR1 LNHNV and CDR2 YYDKDF (reference sequence). The length of the CDR3 is 14 residues.

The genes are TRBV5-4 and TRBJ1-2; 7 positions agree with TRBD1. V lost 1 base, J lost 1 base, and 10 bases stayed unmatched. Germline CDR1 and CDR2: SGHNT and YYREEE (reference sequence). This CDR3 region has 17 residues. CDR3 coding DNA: TGTGCCAGCAGCTTGCTAAGCCGGGACAGAGTTAACTATGGCTACACCTTC. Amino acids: CASSLLSRDRVNYGYTF.

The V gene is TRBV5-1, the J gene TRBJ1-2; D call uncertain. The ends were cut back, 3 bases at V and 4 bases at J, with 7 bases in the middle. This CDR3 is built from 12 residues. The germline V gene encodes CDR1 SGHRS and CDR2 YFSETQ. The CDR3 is CASSSVGYGYTF. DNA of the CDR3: TGCGCCAGCAGCTCAGTTGGCTATGGCTACACCTTC.

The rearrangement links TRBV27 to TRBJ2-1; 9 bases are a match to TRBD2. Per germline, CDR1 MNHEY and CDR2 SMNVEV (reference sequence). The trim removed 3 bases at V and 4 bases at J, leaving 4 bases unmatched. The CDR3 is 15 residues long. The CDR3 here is CASSLVAGVYNEQFF. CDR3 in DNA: TGTGCCAGCAGTTTGGTAGCGGGGGTATACAATGAGCAGTTCTTC.

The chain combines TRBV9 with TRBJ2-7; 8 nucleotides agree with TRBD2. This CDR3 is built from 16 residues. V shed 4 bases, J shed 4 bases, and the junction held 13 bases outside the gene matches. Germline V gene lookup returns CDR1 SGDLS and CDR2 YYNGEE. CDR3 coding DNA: TGTGCCAGCAGCCCAAACCCCCGGACTAGCCAGTACGAGCAGTACTTC. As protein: CASSPNPRTSQYEQYF.

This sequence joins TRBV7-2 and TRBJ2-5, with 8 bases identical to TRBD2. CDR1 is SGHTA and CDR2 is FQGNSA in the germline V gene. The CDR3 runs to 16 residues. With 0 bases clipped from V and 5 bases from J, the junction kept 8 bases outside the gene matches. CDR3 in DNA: TGTGCCAGCAGCTTAGCGGCGGCGGGAGGACTTGAGACCCAGTACTTC. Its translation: CASSLAAAGGLETQYF.

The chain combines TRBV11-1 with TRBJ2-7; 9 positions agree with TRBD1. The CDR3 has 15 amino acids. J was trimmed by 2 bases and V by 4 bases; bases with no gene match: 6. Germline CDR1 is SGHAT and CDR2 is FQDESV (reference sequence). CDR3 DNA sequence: TGTGCCAGCAGCTCCTCGCGACAGGGGGCCTACGAGCAGTACTTC. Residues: CASSSSRQGAYEQYF.

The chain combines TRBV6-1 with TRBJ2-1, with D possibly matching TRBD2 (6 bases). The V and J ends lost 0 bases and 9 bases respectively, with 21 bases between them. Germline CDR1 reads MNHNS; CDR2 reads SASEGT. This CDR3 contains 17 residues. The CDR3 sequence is CASSEALPGAYMGEQFF. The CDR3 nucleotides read TGTGCCAGCAGTGAAGCGCTTCCGGGAGCATACATGGGTGAGCAGTTCTTC.

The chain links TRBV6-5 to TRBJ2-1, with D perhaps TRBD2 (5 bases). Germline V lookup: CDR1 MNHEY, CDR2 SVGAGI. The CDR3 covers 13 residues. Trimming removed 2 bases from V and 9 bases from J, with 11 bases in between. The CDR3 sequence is CASSYHGLSEQFF. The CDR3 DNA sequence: TGTGCCAGCAGTTACCATGGACTCTCTGAGCAGTTCTTC.

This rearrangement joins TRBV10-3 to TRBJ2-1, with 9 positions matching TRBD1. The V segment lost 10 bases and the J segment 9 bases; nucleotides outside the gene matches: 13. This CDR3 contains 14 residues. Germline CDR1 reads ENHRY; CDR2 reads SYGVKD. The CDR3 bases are TGTGCCACCCAGGGACAGGGAGGGGTCGGTGAGCAGTTCTTC. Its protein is CATQGQGGVGEQFF.

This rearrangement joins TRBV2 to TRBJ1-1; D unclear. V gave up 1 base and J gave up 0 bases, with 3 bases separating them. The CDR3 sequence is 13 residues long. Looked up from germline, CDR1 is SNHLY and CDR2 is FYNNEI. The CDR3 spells CASSEELNTEAFF. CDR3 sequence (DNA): TGTGCCAGCAGTGAAGAGCTGAACACTGAAGCTTTCTTT.